This T cell receptor beta chain appears in the sequencing data of a study of patients and donors after allogeneic stem cell transplantation. TCRdb recomputed calls from the RT-PCR reads with MiXCR, one row per CDR3 protein. In the table there are more than 850,000 distinct CDR3 sequences, under 20% of which are singletons. V shed 0 bases and J 4 bases; nucleotides not matched to a gene: 8. The CDR3 extends over 17 amino acids. The V gene's germline CDR1 is SGDLS and CDR2 YYNGEE. The chain joins TRBV9 to TRBJ2-1, with 9 bases aligning to TRBD2. Sequencing used blood, either unsorted or a sorted T cell fraction (not recorded which). This receptor was taken from a human donor who was either an allogeneic HSCT recipient or a stem cell or donor lymphocyte infusion donor (not recorded which). It is not recorded whose cells these are; they may come from a transplant donor. The CDR3 DNA follows: TGTGCCAGCAGCGTAGACCCCCCTAGCGGGATATACAATGAGCAGTTCTTC. It yields the protein CASSVDPPSGIYNEQFF.